This T cell receptor (beta chain) is drawn from a study of blood T cell repertoires in COVID-19. Study details: Nucleic acid was either cDNA or gDNA, and it came from T cells, B-cell-depleted T cells, or PBMCs.

Seattle researchers signed up patients amid active infection and tracked them longitudinally. Original analysis: Estimation of nucleated cell counts was performed using reference gene primer amplification. The table came from immunoSEQ multiplex PCR; TCRdb's copy has only in-frame clones and leaves some out. V and J calls and clone size follow that table, whereas D and trimming were derived from the DNA. The sample shows 80,000 or so clones, approximately 81% of them seen only once. CDR1 is GTSNPN and CDR2 is SVGIG in the germline V gene (reference sequence). V shed 4 bases and J 2 bases; nucleotides not matched to a gene: 9. The CDR3 covers 15 residues.

The sequencing sample was made of peripheral blood. The chain recombines TRBV30 with TRBJ2-3; 7 bases agree with TRBD1. The sequence derives from a man aged 55 to 70 with COVID-19, enrolled during active disease. Here the CDR3 reads CAWTTGQAPTDTQYF. The CDR3 DNA sequence: TGTGCCTGGACTACCGGACAGGCCCCCACAGATACGCAGTATTTT.